Listed here are 18 T cell receptor beta chains from one sample, sequenced in a study of T cell repertoires in cytomegalovirus infection. The antigens of these receptors remain unknown. One entry per CDR3 protein, called by TCRdb with MiXCR from the reads. The profile shows approximately 910,000 distinct CDR3 sequences, approximately 30% of them singletons. The sequencing used cultured CD8+ T cells from PBMCs, collected from culture after CMV antigen stimulation. These receptor sequences come from a human donor in good health (CMV status not recorded). Some clones in this sample may be carry-over from other donors' samples.

The V gene is TRBV4-1, the J gene TRBJ2-4; D possibly corresponds to TRBD2 (5 bases). Trimming removed 0 bases from V and 4 bases from J, with 7 bases in between. In germline, CDR1 is MGHRA, CDR2 YSYEKL. The CDR3 has 14 residues. DNA of the CDR3: TGCGCCAGCAGCCAAGAAACGGGGAAAAACATTCAGTACTTC. The encoded protein is CASSQETGKNIQYF.

V gene TRBV20-1 combines with J gene TRBJ2-5; 12 nucleotides agree with TRBD2. Losses at the gene ends were 3 bases for V and 2 bases for J; bases not matched to a gene: 4. Looked up from germline, CDR1 is DFQATT and CDR2 is SNEGSKA (reference sequence). The CDR3 length is 15 residues. The DNA for the CDR3 is TGCAGTGCTAGGATCACTAGCGGGGGGCAAGAGACCCAGTACTTC. Protein sequence: CSARITSGGQETQYF.

V is TRBV10-1 and J is TRBJ1-2, with D perhaps matching TRBD1 (5 bases). The CDR3 length is 15 residues. Germline values: CDR1 WNHNN, CDR2 SYGVQD (reference sequence). V lost 4 bases, J lost 1 base, and 13 bases lay in between. The CDR3 nucleotides read TGCGCCAGCAGTGTTAGCCGGGACGGTAACTATGGCTACACCTTC. Translating it yields CASSVSRDGNYGYTF.

V gene TRBV15 combines with J gene TRBJ1-3, with D tentatively TRBD1 (5 bases). The length of the CDR3 is 15 residues. Germline CDR1 and CDR2: LNHNV and YYDKDF (reference sequence). V gave up 0 bases and J gave up 3 bases, with 9 bases separating them. The DNA of the CDR3 is TGTGCCACCAGCAGAGATCGGGGGGATGGAAACACCATATATTTT. It specifies CATSRDRGDGNTIYF.

DNA for the CDR3: TGTGCCAGCAGCCCCGACAGGGGAAGTAACACTGAAGCTTTCTTT. Translation: CASSPDRGSNTEAFF. This chain links TRBV7-6 with TRBJ1-1; 8 positions agree with TRBD1. CDR3 length: 15 residues. Germline loops: CDR1 SGHVS, CDR2 FNYEAQ. V lost 5 bases, J lost 2 bases, and 7 bases stayed unmatched.

This clonotype was counted between two and nine times. The chain has TRBV19 and TRBJ2-2, with unresolved D. This CDR3 is 12 amino acids long. Trimming left V 0 bases short and J 5 bases short, with 1 base between. Germline CDR1 is LNHDA and CDR2 is SQIVND (reference sequence). In nucleotides, the CDR3 is TGTGCCAGTAGTATAGAGACCGGGGAGCTGTTTTTT. Protein: CASSIETGELFF.

This clonotype was counted only a few times. Here the CDR3 reads CASSYSIGAGIGTEAFF. CDR3 DNA sequence: TGTGCCAGCAGTTACTCGATCGGCGCAGGTATCGGCACTGAAGCTTTCTTT. V is TRBV6-8 and J is TRBJ1-1; no reliable D call. V was pared by 0 bases and J by 4 bases, with 18 bases between. The germline V gene has CDR1 MNHGY and CDR2 SAAAGT. The CDR3 totals 17 residues.

The rearrangement links TRBV19 to TRBJ2-7; D may match TRBD1 or TRBD2 (5 bases each). V was cut by 5 bases and J by 2 bases, with 16 bases left in between. The CDR3 runs to 15 residues. Germline V gene lookup returns CDR1 LNHDA and CDR2 SQIVND (reference sequence). In DNA form, the CDR3 reads TGTGCCAGTAGTCCTAGAGGGACGGGTCCCTACGAGCAGTACTTC. Amino acid sequence: CASSPRGTGPYEQYF.

For this clonotype: This clone may be a read error of a much larger clone one base away. The gene calls are TRBV7-6 and TRBJ2-5; the D is unclear. Germline V gives CDR1 SGHVS, CDR2 FNYEAQ. The CDR3 extends over 13 amino acids. As DNA, the CDR3 is TGTGTCAGCACTTCCGGAAATGCGGAGACCCAGTACTTC. It codes for CVSTSGNAETQYF.

The chain joins TRBV4-3 to TRBJ1-2; D may be TRBD1 (5 bases). V dropped 4 bases and J dropped 4 bases, with 19 bases sitting between them. This CDR3 comprises 16 residues. Per the germline V gene, CDR1 is LGHNA and CDR2 is YSLEER. The CDR3 DNA reads as TGCGCCAGCAGCCTTAAGACAGAAAACTACCTCTATGGCTACACCTTC. Amino acids: CASSLKTENYLYGYTF.

This clonotype was observed a handful of times. CDR3: CSVGTRGLQYF. CDR3 DNA sequence: TGCAGCGTTGGGACGAGGGGTCTCCAGTACTTC. The rearrangement joins TRBV29-1 to TRBJ2-7; the D gene could be TRBD1 or TRBD2 (5 bases each). Per the germline V gene, CDR1 is SQVTM and CDR2 is ANQGSEA. Between the trimmed V and J ends, which lost 4 bases and 10 bases, there was a span of 14 bases. This CDR3 comprises 11 residues.

To note about this clonotype: A much more abundant neighbour one base away suggests this may be a read error. CDR3 sequence (DNA): TGTGCCAGCAGCCGACTTGGACAGCCCCAGCAATTT. Protein: CASSRLGQPQQF. J is TRBJ1-5 and V is TRBV7-4, with D possibly TRBD1 on 6 matching bases. In germline, CDR1 is SGHVT, CDR2 SQSDAQ. The CDR3 has 12 residues.

Details on this clonotype: Mismatch with germline at one junction end may stem from a read error. This rearrangement joins TRBV23-1 to TRBJ2-1; weak D call: TRBD1 (5 bases). TRBV23-1 is an open reading frame, and its role is uncertain. CDR3 size: 15 residues. In DNA, the CDR3 is TGCGCCAACAGTCAAGACAGACCCTACTACAATGAGCAGTTCTTC. Translating gives CANSQDRPYYNEQFF.

The J gene is TRBJ2-1, the V gene TRBV9; D is undetermined. Between the trimmed V and J ends, which lost 0 bases and 2 bases, there was a span of 9 bases. The CDR3 has 15 residues. Germline V gene sequence: CDR1 SGDLS, CDR2 YYNGEE. CDR3 DNA sequence: TGTGCCAGCAGCGTAGCGGAACGGCCCTACAATGAGCAGTTCTTC. Amino acids: CASSVAERPYNEQFF.

This chain connects TRBV6-1 to TRBJ2-5; 7 nucleotides line up with TRBD2. The CDR3 totals 17 residues. J was trimmed by 0 bases and V by 6 bases; bases with no gene match: 13. Germline lookup yields CDR1 MNHNS and CDR2 SASEGT. The CDR3 protein is CASSPLTSVPYQETQYF. CDR3 nucleotide sequence: TGTGCCAGCAGCCCCCTTACTAGCGTGCCCTACCAAGAGACCCAGTACTTC.

The chain couples TRBV12-3 or TRBV12-4 to TRBJ2-1; D tentatively reads TRBD1 or TRBD2 (6 bases each). The V gene lost 5 bases and the J gene lost 0 bases, with 14 bases spanning the gap. This CDR3 comprises 16 residues. The CDR3: CASSGGLMFSYNEQFF. The CDR3 coding sequence is TGTGCCAGCAGTGGGGGGCTAATGTTCTCCTACAATGAGCAGTTCTTC.

This clonotype was seen repeatedly, ten times or more. The DNA of the CDR3 is TGTGCCAGCAGTTTCGCAGAGACCCAGTACTTC. It translates to CASSFAETQYF. The rearrangement joins TRBV12-3 or TRBV12-4 to TRBJ2-5; no firm D call. V dropped 3 bases and J dropped 4 bases, with 3 bases sitting between them. The CDR3 covers 11 residues.

This clonotype was observed many times. As DNA, the CDR3 is TGTGCCAGCAGTTTCCCGGCGGGTTCGACTAGCGGGGAAGGTGAGCAGTTCTTC. Its protein is CASSFPAGSTSGEGEQFF. V usage is TRBV12-3 or TRBV12-4 and J usage is TRBJ2-1, with 11 nucleotides matching TRBD2. This CDR3 is built from 18 residues. Unmatched junction bases numbered 16, after V lost 3 bases and J lost 9 bases.